This section outlines one T cell receptor (beta chain) sequence together with its context. Its antigen remains undetermined. A commercial ELISA kit detecting HCMV-specific IgG in serum was used to determine HCMV serostatus. Peripheral blood mononuclear cells were isolated from blood by Ficoll density gradient centrifugation. This record belongs to a study of T cells expressing NK-cell markers (dated by TCRdb to about 2020). Regarding the complete study: TCR beta-chain repertoires were profiled in sorted CD3+CD56+NKG2C+, CD3+CD56+NKG2C- and CD3+CD56-NKG2C+ T-cell subsets from several donors. Among the eight sequenced donors, only one was HCMV-seronegative, while the other seven were HCMV-seropositive. The study sequenced eight donors, all healthy volunteers chosen at random: three men and five women. Illumina HiSeq 2000/2500, MiSeq or NextSeq was used to sequence libraries as 2 x 150 bp reads.

Points the paper makes about the study in general: Whether the expanded NKG2C-expressing T cell clones were specific for HCMV antigens was left unclear. In several donors, the dominant CD3+CD56+NKG2C+ clonotypes were found to rank among the top 10 CD8+ clonotypes and to make up roughly 1.0-7.5% of CD8+ T cells. Those dominant clonotypes were again the most abundant among CD3+CD56-NKG2C+ cells in several donors, at about 25-60.1%.

The CDR3, cysteine through phenylalanine, is 15 amino acids long. The record lacks a DNA sequence. CDR1 DFQATT and CDR2 SNEGSKA are derived from the germline V gene (reference sequence). Instrument used: Illumina HiSeq 2000. The TCR beta cDNA libraries were made using 5'RACE template switching, a step that added both a universal primer site and unique molecular identifiers. Priming for cDNA synthesis came from the TCR beta constant segment, and two successive PCR amplification steps followed. From the authors' description of their analysis: Reads were demultiplexed and grouped by UMI with MIGEC, and clonotypes were assembled and quantified with MiTCR. To exclude erroneous sequences, only TCR cDNA sequences supported by at least two reads were retained. The tcR package was used for downstream repertoire analysis, and clonotypes were matched between fractions using CDR3 nucleotide sequence together with V segment. VDJmatch was used to annotate antigen specificity against VDJdb, with one amino acid substitution allowed in CDR3. TCRdb reprocessed the reads, so every CDR3 protein sequence counts as one entry and DNA is not shown. V and J calls and clone size were set by TCRdb, not the authors. The table for this sample records roughly 110,000 distinct CDR3 sequences. Of the sample, about 18% falls within the top ten clones.

Sequencing input: blood T cells: a sorted CD56 or NKG2C T cell subset, CD4+ or CD8+ T cells, or bulk PBMC T cells (not recorded which). The rearrangement combines TRBV20-1 with TRBJ2-1; TCRdb's D gene call, TRBD1, goes unchecked for lack of DNA. The TCR comes from a woman between 18 and 69 years old in good health. The CDR3 protein: CSARGRDSAYNEQFF.